The 18 T cell receptor beta chains in this list originate from one sample, sequenced in a study of T cells in localized non-small cell lung cancer. Method: immunoSEQ multiplex PCR; TCRdb's copy keeps in-frame clones and lacks some. In the table there are thousands of clones, 75% to 90% of which are singletons. Material: PBMCs, obtained before any cancer treatment. Receptors originate from a woman aged 35-75 years with stage II lung adenocarcinoma.

CDR3 coding DNA: TGTGCCAGCAGCTTCGTGGATATCTACGAGCAGTACTTC. It translates to CASSFVDIYEQYF. The chain employs TRBV11-2 and TRBJ2-7; D is unresolved. The CDR3 runs 13 residues. V was pared by 3 bases and J by 3 bases, with 9 bases between. Germline-derived CDR1 and CDR2 are SGHAT and FQNNGV.

The rearrangement links TRBV7-2 to TRBJ2-3, with no clear D. Looked up from germline, CDR1 is SGHTA and CDR2 is FQGNSA. This CDR3 region has 15 residues. Trimming took 4 bases from V and 2 from J, leaving 13 bases between them. CDR3 in amino acids: CASSSDSSTTDTQYF. DNA of the CDR3: TGTGCCAGCAGCTCAGACTCTTCGACCACAGATACGCAGTATTTT.

The chain uses TRBV6-1 and TRBJ1-4, with 9 bases fitting TRBD1. V gave up 1 base and J gave up 7 bases; unmatched junction bases: 1. CDR3 size: 14 residues. CDR1 and CDR2 from the germline V gene are MNHNS and SASEGT. This chain's CDR3 is CASSEGTGVEKLFF. CDR3 in DNA: TGTGCCAGCAGTGAAGGGACAGGGGTTGAAAAACTGTTTTTT.

The gene calls are TRBV6-6 and TRBJ2-2; 8 nucleotides line up with TRBD1. V was pared by 5 bases and J by 4 bases, with 9 bases of the junction left unmatched. Germline loops: CDR1 MNHNY, CDR2 SVGAGI (reference sequence). The CDR3 has 16 amino acids. For the CDR3, the DNA is TGTGCCAGCAGTCCCAGGGGGCCGCGTGGCACCGGGGAGCTGTTTTTT. Translated, it gives CASSPRGPRGTGELFF.

The chain carries TRBV11-2 and TRBJ1-2; D not resolved. V dropped 1 base and J dropped 0 bases, with 9 bases sitting between them. This CDR3 spans 15 amino acids. Germline V gene lookup returns CDR1 SGHAT and CDR2 FQNNGV. Written as DNA, the CDR3 is TGTGCCAGCAGCTTAGGGCTCGGAGCTAACTATGGCTACACCTTC. It encodes CASSLGLGANYGYTF.

The chain has TRBV7-9 and TRBJ2-5; TRBD1 might be the D (5 bases). The germline CDR1 and CDR2 sequences are SEHNR and FQNEAQ (reference sequence). V was clipped by 11 bases and J by 1 base, with 11 bases between them. The CDR3 sequence is 12 residues long. The CDR3 region has the DNA TGTGCCGGGCAGGGCGCCCAAGAGACCCAGTACTTC. It is translated as CAGQGAQETQYF.

J is TRBJ1-1 and V is TRBV30, with 10 bases aligning to TRBD1. Germline assignment: CDR1 GTSNPN and CDR2 SVGIG (reference sequence). The ends lost 3 bases at V and 7 bases at J; junction bases unmatched: 5. The CDR3 runs to 13 residues. In DNA, the CDR3 is TGTGCCTGGAGGCGACAGGGGGCCGGTGAAGCTTTCTTT. Protein: CAWRRQGAGEAFF.

V gene TRBV7-2 combines with J gene TRBJ2-7, with a tentative D call TRBD2 (6 bases). The V gene's germline CDR1 is SGHTA and CDR2 FQGNSA. V was pared by 5 bases and J by 0 bases, with 17 bases between. The CDR3 loop spans 16 amino acids. The CDR3, as DNA: TGTGCCAGCAGCCCCCTCCCTGGGCGGGGCTCCTACGAGCAGTACTTC. It translates to CASSPLPGRGSYEQYF.

The chain is built from TRBV9 and TRBJ2-7; no clear D. CDR1 is SGDLS and CDR2 is YYNGEE in the germline V gene. There are 11 residues in the CDR3. Trimming left V 3 bases short and J 7 bases short, with 8 bases between. CDR3 region: CASSGLGEQYF. As DNA, the CDR3 is TGTGCCAGCAGCGGACTTGGGGAGCAGTACTTC.

The J gene is TRBJ2-7, the V gene TRBV5-6; 11 nucleotides line up with TRBD2. V lost 3 bases to trimming and J lost 3 bases; unmatched junction nucleotides: 5. In germline, CDR1 is SGHDT, CDR2 YYEEEE. CDR3 length equals 15 residues. This CDR3 is CASSWGTSGNYEQYF. CDR3 sequence (DNA): TGTGCCAGCAGCTGGGGGACTAGCGGAAACTACGAGCAGTACTTC.

This rearrangement joins TRBV29-1 to TRBJ1-2, with a weak D call TRBD1 (5 bases). The CDR3 is 13 amino acids. Germline lookup yields CDR1 SQVTM and CDR2 ANQGSEA. Trimming pared 5 bases from V and 5 bases from J, leaving 15 bases between. CDR3 DNA: TGCAGCGTTCCCCGGGTGCGGGGGTATGGCTACACCTTC. As protein: CSVPRVRGYGYTF.

The chain uses TRBV28 and TRBJ1-4, with D perhaps matching TRBD1 (5 bases). The ends were cut back, 4 bases at V and 8 bases at J, with 14 bases in the middle. There are 14 residues in the CDR3. In germline, CDR1 is MDHEN, CDR2 SYDVKM. The CDR3 loop reads CASSSGRGLEKLFF. CDR3 nucleotides: TGTGCCAGCAGTTCTGGGAGGGGTTTGGAAAAACTGTTTTTT.

This clone has just one count. The gene calls are TRBV7-2 and TRBJ2-5; 7 positions match TRBD2. Germline CDR1 is SGHTA and CDR2 is FQGNSA. This CDR3 spans 14 amino acids. V was pared by 1 base and J by 4 bases, with 3 bases of the junction left unmatched. CDR3 DNA sequence: TGTGCCAGCAGCTTAGGGGGACTACTAGAGACCCAGTACTTC. Its translation: CASSLGGLLETQYF.

This clone came up once. The chain links TRBV2 to TRBJ1-1; D is unclear. The CDR3 spans 13 residues. The V gene lost 5 bases and the J gene lost 0 bases, with 7 bases spanning the gap. Germline V gene sequence: CDR1 SNHLY, CDR2 FYNNEI. This CDR3 reads CASSKTVNTEAFF. For the CDR3, the DNA is TGTGCCAGCAGTAAGACGGTGAACACTGAAGCTTTCTTT. The variable domain in full, with the rest retrieved from reference TRBV2 and TRBJ1-1, is EPEVTQTPSHQVTQMGQEVILRCVPISNHLYFYWYRQILGQKVEFLVSFYNNEISEKSEIFDDQFSVERPDGSNFTLKIRSTKLEDSAMYFCASSKTVNTEAFFGQGTRLTVV.

The chain is built from TRBV13 and TRBJ2-3; 7 positions match TRBD1. V dropped 2 bases and J dropped 2; count of bases not matched to a gene: 4. This CDR3 has 15 amino acids. The V gene's germline CDR1 is PRHDT and CDR2 FYEKMQ (reference sequence). CDR3 loop: CASSLKGQATDTQYF. The CDR3 DNA follows: TGTGCCAGCAGCTTAAAAGGACAGGCCACAGATACGCAGTATTTT.

This chain connects TRBV7-2 to TRBJ2-5; D is uncertain. Germline V gene lookup returns CDR1 SGHTA and CDR2 FQGNSA. V lost 5 bases to trimming and J lost 4 bases, with 8 bases between them. CDR3 length: 12 amino acids. Written as DNA, the CDR3 is TGTGCCAGCAGCCAGGAACGAGAGACCCAGTACTTC. Translating it yields CASSQERETQYF.

The CDR3 here is CACDSYGYTF. The CDR3 DNA reads as TGTGCCTGTGACAGTTATGGCTACACCTTC. The chain combines TRBV30 with TRBJ1-2; D may be TRBD1 (5 bases). Germline CDR1 GTSNPN, CDR2 SVGIG (reference sequence). This CDR3 contains 10 residues. The V end lost 6 bases, the J end lost 5 bases, and 7 bases lay between the germline ends.

CDR3 bases: TGTGCCAGCAGTAAAACAGGTGGAGCTAACTATGGCTACACCTTC. This codes for CASSKTGGANYGYTF. This chain links TRBV2 with TRBJ1-2; D is perhaps TRBD1 (5 bases). The CDR3 runs 15 residues. Trimming cost V 5 bases and J 0 bases, with 13 bases left between them. The germline gives CDR1 SNHLY, CDR2 FYNNEI.